A selection of T cell receptor beta chains follows, all from one sample in a study of OX40 agonist ivuxolimab in advanced cancers. Generated by immunoSEQ multiplex PCR, the TCRdb table keeps only in-frame clones and is missing some. Among under 20,000 clones listed, 80% to 85% were seen once. Sequenced material: CD4+ or CD8+ T cells sorted from blood, taken in a trial of the OX40 agonist ivuxolimab. The receptors stem from an adult with an advanced solid tumor such as melanoma, head and neck, liver or kidney cancer. CDR3s include the opening cysteine and the closing phenylalanine or tryptophan. Each record gives: J gene, clone size, D gene, V gene, CDR3 protein, CDR3 DNA. D genes are given only for firm matches. Clone size is not always given. Where it is, it says once, few, many or a class for expanded clones.

TRBJ1-2 NA NA TRBV4-2 CASSQPGFGYTF TGTGCCAGCAGCCAACCAGGGTTTGGCTACACCTTC
TRBJ1-2 few NA TRBV19 CASSDRRSWDSGYTF TGTGCCAGTAGTGACCGGCGATCATGGGATTCTGGCTACACCTTC
TRBJ1-2 NA NA TRBV25-1 CASSRDINYGYTF TGTGCCAGCAGCCGGGACATAAACTATGGCTACACCTTC
TRBJ1-2 few TRBD1 TRBV7-9 CASSPPTGRNYGYTF TGTGCCAGCAGCCCCCCGACAGGGCGAAACTATGGCTACACCTTC
TRBJ2-3 NA TRBD2 TRBV19 CASTTVAGGRNTQYF TGTGCCAGCACGACCGTGGCGGGGGGGAGGAATACGCAGTATTTT
TRBJ1-2 NA TRBD1 TRBV19 CASSFPDRDGYGYTF TGTGCCAGCAGTTTTCCGGACAGGGATGGCTATGGCTACACCTTC
TRBJ1-1 NA NA TRBV9 CASFTEAFF TGTGCCAGCTTCACTGAAGCTTTCTTT
TRBJ2-2 NA NA TRBV6-9 CASSYSSTGELFF TGTGCCAGCAGTTACTCGAGCACCGGGGAGCTGTTTTTT
TRBJ1-2 NA NA TRBV28 CASYRQAIGYTF TGTGCCAGTTACCGACAGGCAATCGGCTACACCTTC
TRBJ2-3 NA NA TRBV5-1 CASSDGGVADTQYF TGCGCCAGCAGCGACGGAGGAGTAGCAGATACGCAGTATTTT
TRBJ2-5 NA TRBD1 TRBV2 CASSRTGQETQYF TGTGCCAGCAGCCGGACAGGCCAAGAGACCCAGTACTTC
TRBJ2-1 few NA TRBV7-8 CASSPPRRDEQFF TGTGCCAGCAGCCCCCCCCGTAGGGATGAGCAGTTCTTC
TRBJ2-3 NA TRBD2 TRBV28 CASSPASGIADTQYF TGTGCCAGCAGTCCAGCTAGCGGGATTGCAGATACGCAGTATTTT
TRBJ2-1 NA NA TRBV18 CASSPQEEQFF TGTGCCAGCTCACCTCAGGAAGAGCAGTTCTTC
TRBJ1-1 NA NA TRBV4-1 CASSLLRGGTEAFF TGCGCCAGCAGCCTTTTGCGGGGGGGCACTGAAGCTTTCTTT
TRBJ2-3 NA NA TRBV6-4 CASSDRGVVF TGTGCCAGCAGTGACCGTGGTGTCGTGTTT
TRBJ2-3 NA NA TRBV30 CAWTSDPAEFTDTQYF TGTGCCTGGACAAGCGATCCAGCGGAGTTCACAGATACGCAGTATTTT
TRBJ2-7 NA TRBD1 TRBV19 CASSMQQGKGTYEQYF TGTGCCAGTAGTATGCAACAGGGGAAAGGGACCTACGAGCAGTACTTC
TRBJ1-5 NA NA TRBV7-9 CASSLAGQPQHF TGTGCCAGCAGCTTAGCTGGGCAGCCCCAGCATTTT
TRBJ1-5 NA NA TRBV7-2 CASSPDRNDQPQHF TGTGCCAGCAGCCCAGACAGAAACGATCAGCCCCAGCATTTT
TRBJ1-3 NA TRBD1 TRBV7-8 CASSPTGGGNTIYF TGTGCCAGCAGCCCGACAGGGGGGGGAAACACCATATATTTT
TRBJ1-3 once NA TRBV11-2 CASSSQIGSGNTIYF TGTGCCAGCAGCTCCCAAATAGGCTCTGGAAACACCATATATTTT
TRBJ1-6 few TRBD1 TRBV27 CASNRQGPNSPLHF TGTGCCAGTAACCGACAGGGGCCAAATTCACCCCTCCACTTT
TRBJ2-1 NA TRBD1 TRBV28 CASNPTGAYNEQFF TGTGCCAGCAACCCGACAGGGGCGTACAATGAGCAGTTCTTC
TRBJ2-1 NA NA TRBV29-1 CSVRRDPSANEQFF TGCAGCGTCCGCCGGGACCCAAGCGCCAATGAGCAGTTCTTC
TRBJ2-5 NA TRBD1 TRBV18 CASSPRGPPQETQYF TGTGCCAGCTCACCAAGGGGGCCCCCCCAAGAGACCCAGTACTTC
TRBJ1-3 NA NA TRBV7-6 CASSLAYSGNTIYF TGTGCCAGCAGCTTAGCTTACTCTGGAAACACCATATATTTT
TRBJ2-3 NA NA TRBV5-1 CASSLNGGADTQYF TGCGCCAGCAGCTTGAATGGCGGGGCAGATACGCAGTATTTT
TRBJ2-7 NA NA TRBV4-3 CASSQALSGTSYEQYF TGCGCCAGCAGCCAAGCGCTTAGCGGAACCTCCTACGAGCAGTACTTC
TRBJ2-1 NA TRBD2 TRBV27 CASTLLAGAHGEQFF TGTGCCAGCACCCTTCTAGCGGGAGCCCATGGCGAGCAGTTCTTC
TRBJ2-5 NA TRBD2 TRBV7-9 CASSLLLAEVQETQYF TGTGCCAGCAGCTTATTACTAGCGGAAGTCCAAGAGACCCAGTACTTC
TRBJ2-7 once NA TRBV6-1 CASSRNNDEQYF TGTGCCAGCAGTCGGAACAATGACGAGCAGTACTTC